Listed here are 24 T cell receptor beta chains from one sample, sequenced in a study of PD-1 blockade in classical Hodgkin lymphoma. Profiling relied on immunoSEQ multiplex PCR, and the TCRdb table lists in-frame clones only, not all of them. The table shows 9,000 to 10,000 clones, with more than 90% occurring only once. Time point defined: newly diagnosed, previously untreated cHL patient sample. The authors enriched CD8+ T cells from thawed PBMCs via magnetic negative selection. Sequenced sample: CD8+ T cells from blood. Receptors originate from a human donor with classical Hodgkin lymphoma.

The chain joins TRBV19 to TRBJ1-5; TRBD1 matches at 9 bases. Trimming took 6 bases from V and 4 from J; bases not matched to a gene: 10. This CDR3 region has 16 residues. Germline V CDR1 and CDR2: LNHDA, SQIVND (reference sequence). CDR3 protein: CASRDRRDRDNQPQHF. In DNA, the CDR3 is TGTGCCAGTAGAGACCGCCGGGACAGGGATAATCAGCCCCAGCATTTT.

The genes are TRBV18 and TRBJ2-1; 7 bases match TRBD2. Germline assignment: CDR1 KGHSH and CDR2 LQKENI. This CDR3 has 13 amino acids. V shed 1 base, J shed 10 bases, and the junction held 4 bases outside the gene matches. The CDR3 DNA is TGTGCCAGCTCACCACTGGGTAGCGGGGAGCAGTTCTTC. It specifies CASSPLGSGEQFF.

V gene TRBV27 combines with J gene TRBJ2-7, with TRBD1 as a possible D gene (5 bases). Per germline, CDR1 MNHEY and CDR2 SMNVEV (reference sequence). The V end was cut by 4 bases, the J end by 6 bases, with 16 bases between. The CDR3 spans 14 residues. The CDR3 DNA reads TGTGCCAGCAGTTCCCCGTCGAAGGGGCCCGAGCAGTACTTC. Its translation is CASSSPSKGPEQYF.

This clone was counted a single time. This chain joins TRBV9 and TRBJ2-3; 13 nucleotides agree with TRBD2. The junction had 6 bases not matched to a gene; V was cut back by 3 bases and J by 5 bases. The CDR3 has 16 residues. The V gene's germline CDR1 is SGDLS and CDR2 YYNGEE. As DNA, the CDR3 is TGTGCCAGCAGCGCGAGACTAGCGGGGGGAGGAGATACGCAGTATTTT. It yields the protein CASSARLAGGGDTQYF.

Of note for this clone: The DNA is omitted, as the CDR3 cannot be located on it reliably, and the CDR3 follows TCRdb's listing. The chain joins TRBV21-1 to TRBJ1-3. TRBV21-1 is a pseudogene locus. The CDR3 has 15 residues if both end residues are counted. Here the CDR3 reads CASSKLVGSGNTIYF.

The chain uses TRBV5-3 and TRBJ1-1; D is uncertain. TRBV5-3 is an ORF; its function is uncertain. V was pared by 10 bases and J by 3 bases, with 16 bases between. This CDR3 has 13 residues. The CDR3 here is CACGFGQDTEAFF. The DNA of the CDR3 is TGTGCCTGTGGGTTCGGTCAGGACACTGAAGCTTTCTTT.

V and J are TRBV23-1 and TRBJ2-4; TRBD1 or TRBD2 may be the D gene (5 bases each). TRBV23-1 is annotated as an ORF whose role is uncertain. V was clipped by 0 bases and J by 2 bases, with 14 bases between them. This CDR3 region has 17 residues. CDR3 bases: TGCGCCAGCAGTCAATCCGACAGAAGCGGCACCAAAAACATTCAGTACTTC. Encoded protein: CASSQSDRSGTKNIQYF.

This chain connects TRBV7-6 to TRBJ2-2; D is unresolved. The V gene's germline CDR1 is SGHVS and CDR2 FNYEAQ. The CDR3 length is 15 residues. V lost 0 bases, J lost 6 bases, and 11 bases lay in between. DNA of the CDR3: TGTGCCAGCAGCTTAGCGCAGGCTTGGGCCGGGGAGCTGTTTTTT. Residues: CASSLAQAWAGELFF.

V and J are TRBV7-9 and TRBJ2-7, with 7 bases aligning to TRBD2. In germline, CDR1 is SEHNR, CDR2 FQNEAQ (reference sequence). The trim removed 5 bases at V and 0 bases at J, leaving 16 bases unmatched. This CDR3 has 18 residues. In nucleotides, the CDR3 is TGTGCCAGCAGCCTTTGGATCAGGCGGGAGCCCCTCTCCTACGAGCAGTACTTC. Amino acid sequence: CASSLWIRREPLSYEQYF.

The rearrangement links TRBV10-1 to TRBJ1-1; D is unresolved. V lost 0 bases and J lost 1, with 9 bases in between. This CDR3 has 15 amino acids. Germline V gene data show CDR1 as WNHNN and CDR2 as SYGVQD (reference sequence). The CDR3 region is CASSESGGGNTEAFF. In DNA, the CDR3 is TGCGCCAGCAGTGAGTCTGGAGGTGGGAACACTGAAGCTTTCTTT.

V and J are TRBV4-1 and TRBJ1-5; 9 bases are a match to TRBD1. Per germline, CDR1 MGHRA and CDR2 YSYEKL. The V and J ends lost 3 bases and 4 bases, in that order; junction bases with no gene match: 4. The length of the CDR3 is 15 residues. The CDR3 DNA reads TGCGCCAGCAGCCAGTCAGGGACAGGGAATCAGCCCCAGCATTTT. Protein: CASSQSGTGNQPQHF.

This clone appeared a few times. The rearrangement uses TRBV4-1 and TRBJ1-2; 9 nucleotides agree with TRBD1. The V gene's germline CDR1 is MGHRA and CDR2 YSYEKL. This CDR3 region has 15 residues. J lost 3 bases, V lost 4 bases, and 6 bases had no gene match. CDR3 amino acids: CASSPRDRADYGYTF. The CDR3 region has the DNA TGCGCCAGCAGCCCCCGGGACAGGGCCGACTATGGCTACACCTTC.

This chain links TRBV29-1 with TRBJ1-2; D remains ambiguous. The CDR3 is 13 amino acids. V gave up 5 bases and J gave up 1 base, with 11 bases separating them. Germline CDR1 SQVTM, CDR2 ANQGSEA. The CDR3 DNA is TGCAGCGTTCAATTAGGGAATAACTATGGCTACACCTTC. This sequence encodes CSVQLGNNYGYTF.

In its sample, this clone was seen once. This sequence joins TRBV27 and TRBJ2-1, with 11 nucleotides matching TRBD1. Germline V gene data show CDR1 as MNHEY and CDR2 as SMNVEV (reference sequence). Trimming removed 5 bases from V and 7 bases from J; junction bases left unmatched: 7. The CDR3 totals 15 residues. The chain's CDR3 is CASSVGTGGVNEQFF. CDR3 bases: TGTGCCAGCAGTGTCGGGACAGGGGGTGTGAATGAGCAGTTCTTC.

The rearrangement joins TRBV4-1 to TRBJ2-2; no firm D call. From germline, CDR1 is MGHRA and CDR2 YSYEKL. The CDR3 covers 12 residues. Trimming pared 6 bases from V and 4 bases from J, leaving 6 bases between. This CDR3 reads CASRYLTGELFF. The DNA for the CDR3 is TGCGCCAGCAGGTATCTCACCGGGGAGCTGTTTTTT.

By share of the sample, this clone is medium-sized. The chain recombines TRBV2 with TRBJ2-1; weak D call: TRBD1 (6 bases). V dropped 3 bases and J dropped 3 bases, with 9 bases sitting between them. This CDR3 has 14 amino acids. Per germline, CDR1 SNHLY and CDR2 FYNNEI. Here the CDR3 reads CASSDQQGYNEQFF. The CDR3 DNA sequence: TGTGCCAGCAGTGACCAACAGGGCTACAATGAGCAGTTCTTC.

V and J are TRBV10-3 and TRBJ1-2; D is unresolved. With 0 bases removed from V and 4 bases from J, the gap between germline ends came to 15 bases. CDR3 length: 16 residues. Per germline, CDR1 ENHRY and CDR2 SYGVKD. CDR3 in DNA: TGTGCCATCAGTGAGTCAGGGCAGGAGACCCTCTATGGCTACACCTTC. Protein: CAISESGQETLYGYTF.

The chain joins TRBV27 to TRBJ2-3, with 12 bases that match TRBD1. CDR3 length equals 14 residues. Germline V lookup: CDR1 MNHEY, CDR2 SMNVEV (reference sequence). The trim removed 9 bases at V and 4 bases at J, leaving 5 bases unmatched. Here the CDR3 reads CASSGTGGPDTQYF. The CDR3, as DNA: TGTGCCAGTTCCGGGACAGGGGGCCCAGATACGCAGTATTTT.

CDR3 sequence: CASSFGQDGYTF. The CDR3 coding sequence is TGTGCCAGCAGCTTTGGACAGGATGGCTACACCTTC. The chain has TRBV7-2 and TRBJ1-2; 7 bases match TRBD1. The CDR3 contains 12 residues. Germline values: CDR1 SGHTA, CDR2 FQGNSA. V gave up 3 bases and J gave up 6 bases; unmatched junction bases: 1.

J is TRBJ2-3 and V is TRBV14, with 10 positions matching TRBD2. CDR3 length: 13 residues. J was trimmed by 12 bases and V by 4 bases; bases with no gene match: 7. Germline CDR1 is SGHDN and CDR2 is FVKESK. The CDR3 loop reads CASSLLAGLHQYF. DNA for the CDR3: TGTGCCAGCAGCCTACTAGCGGGACTTCATCAGTATTTT. The whole variable domain, remainder taken from reference TRBV14 and TRBJ2-3, is EAGVTQFPSHSVIEKGQTVTLRCDPISGHDNLYWYRRVMGKEIKFLLHFVKESKQDESGMPNNRFLAERTGGTYSTLKVQPAELEDSGVYFCASSLLAGLHQYFGPGTRLTVL.

The V and J genes are TRBV7-2 and TRBJ1-1; 7 bases are shared with TRBD1. CDR3 size: 14 residues. V lost 2 bases, J lost 3 bases, and 3 bases stayed unmatched. CDR1 SGHTA and CDR2 FQGNSA come from the germline V gene. CDR3 loop: CASSLRQGHTEAFF. The CDR3 DNA reads TGTGCCAGCAGCTTAAGACAGGGCCACACTGAAGCTTTCTTT.

This rearrangement joins TRBV5-6 to TRBJ2-4; 13 bases match TRBD2. The germline V gene has CDR1 SGHDT and CDR2 YYEEEE. Trimming removed 4 bases from V and 8 bases from J; junction bases left unmatched: 6. CDR3 length: 15 amino acids. The DNA of the CDR3 is TGTGCCAGCAGCACCGGACTAGCGGGAGTATACATTCAGTACTTC. It codes for CASSTGLAGVYIQYF.

The chain has TRBV6-5 and TRBJ1-6; D gene unclear. CDR1 and CDR2 (germline): MNHEY, SVGAGI. This CDR3 region has 15 residues. V was shortened by 0 bases and J by 5 bases, with 8 bases between the two germline ends. This CDR3 reads CASSYSEGDNSPLHF. Written as DNA, the CDR3 is TGTGCCAGCAGTTACTCCGAGGGCGATAATTCACCCCTCCACTTT.

The gene calls are TRBV4-1 and TRBJ2-3; D is undetermined. The CDR3 consists of 14 residues. The V and J ends lost 3 bases and 1 base respectively, with 8 bases between them. CDR1 MGHRA and CDR2 YSYEKL come from the germline V gene. The CDR3 here is CASSHPLRTDTQYF. The CDR3 DNA reads TGCGCCAGCAGCCACCCCTTGCGCACAGATACGCAGTATTTT.